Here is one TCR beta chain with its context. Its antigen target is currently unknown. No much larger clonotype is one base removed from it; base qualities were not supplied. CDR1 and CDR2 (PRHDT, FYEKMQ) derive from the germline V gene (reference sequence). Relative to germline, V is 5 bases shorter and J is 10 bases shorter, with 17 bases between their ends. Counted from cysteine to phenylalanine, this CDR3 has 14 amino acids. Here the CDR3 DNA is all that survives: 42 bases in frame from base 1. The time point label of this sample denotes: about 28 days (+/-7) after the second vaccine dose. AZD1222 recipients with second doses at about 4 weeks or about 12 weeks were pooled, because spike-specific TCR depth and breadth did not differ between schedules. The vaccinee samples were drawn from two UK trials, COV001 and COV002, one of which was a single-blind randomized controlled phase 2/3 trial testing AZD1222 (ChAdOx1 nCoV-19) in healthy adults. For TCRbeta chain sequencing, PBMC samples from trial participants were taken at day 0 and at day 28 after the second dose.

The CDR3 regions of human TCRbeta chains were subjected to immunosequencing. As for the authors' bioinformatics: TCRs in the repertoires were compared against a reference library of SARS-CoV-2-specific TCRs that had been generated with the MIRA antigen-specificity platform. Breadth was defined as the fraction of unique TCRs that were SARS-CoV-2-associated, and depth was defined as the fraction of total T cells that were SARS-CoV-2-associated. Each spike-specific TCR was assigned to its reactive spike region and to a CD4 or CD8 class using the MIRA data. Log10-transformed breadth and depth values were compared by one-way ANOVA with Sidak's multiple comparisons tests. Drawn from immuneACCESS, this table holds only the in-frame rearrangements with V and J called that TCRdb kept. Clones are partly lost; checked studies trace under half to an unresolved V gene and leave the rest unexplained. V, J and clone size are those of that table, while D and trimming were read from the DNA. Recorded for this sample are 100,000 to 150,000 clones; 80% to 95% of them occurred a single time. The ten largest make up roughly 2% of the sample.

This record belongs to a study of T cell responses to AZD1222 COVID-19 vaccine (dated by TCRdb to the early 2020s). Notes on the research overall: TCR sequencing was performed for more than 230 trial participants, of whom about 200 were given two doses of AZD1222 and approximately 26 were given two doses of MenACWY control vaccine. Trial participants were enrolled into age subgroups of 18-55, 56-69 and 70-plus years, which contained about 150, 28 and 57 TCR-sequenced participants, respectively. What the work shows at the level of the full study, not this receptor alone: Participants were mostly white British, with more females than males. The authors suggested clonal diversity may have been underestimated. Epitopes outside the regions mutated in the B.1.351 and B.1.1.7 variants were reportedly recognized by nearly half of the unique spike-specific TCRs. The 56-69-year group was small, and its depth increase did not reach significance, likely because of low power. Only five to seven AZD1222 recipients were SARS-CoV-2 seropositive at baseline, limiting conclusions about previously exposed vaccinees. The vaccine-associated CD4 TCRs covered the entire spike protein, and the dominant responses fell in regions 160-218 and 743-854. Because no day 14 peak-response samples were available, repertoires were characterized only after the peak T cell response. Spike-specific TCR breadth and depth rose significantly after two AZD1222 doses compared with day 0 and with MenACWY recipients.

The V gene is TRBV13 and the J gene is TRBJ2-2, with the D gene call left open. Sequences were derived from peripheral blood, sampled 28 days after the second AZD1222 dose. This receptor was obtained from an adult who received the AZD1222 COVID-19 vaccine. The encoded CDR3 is CASSTRTAHQELFF. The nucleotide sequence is TGTGCCAGCAGCACGCGGACGGCCCACCAGGAGCTGTTTTTT. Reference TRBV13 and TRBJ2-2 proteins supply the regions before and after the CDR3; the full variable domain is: AAGVIQSPRHLIKEKRETATLKCYPIPRHDTVYWYQQGPGQDPQFLISFYEKMQSDKGSIPDRFSAQQFSDYHSELNMSSLELGDSALYFCASSTRTAHQELFFGEGSRLTVL.